Below are 31 T cell receptor beta chains sequenced from a single sample in a study of T cells in Graves' hyperthyroidism and ophthalmopathy. There were TCR beta CDR3 regions amplified from RNA transcripts. An initial round of RT-PCR targeting the TCR CDR3 relied on the HTBI primer set. TCRdb re-called the multiplex PCR reads with MiXCR, one entry per CDR3 protein. The sample has 550,000 to 850,000 distinct CDR3 sequences, over 15% seen once. Sequenced material: blood. These receptors were collected from a woman in her forties or fifties with Graves' hyperthyroidism that later progressed to Graves' ophthalmopathy.

The sample holds a few counts of this clonotype. The chain links TRBV14 to TRBJ2-5; 10 nucleotides agree with TRBD2. V was clipped by 0 bases and J by 2 bases; unmatched bases: 6. The germline CDR1 and CDR2 sequences are SGHDN and FVKESK. This CDR3 is built from 17 residues. The CDR3 protein is CASSQDLAGARQETQYF. The CDR3 nucleotides are TGTGCCAGCAGCCAAGATCTAGCGGGGGCACGTCAAGAGACCCAGTACTTC.

This clonotype was seen a few times. CDR3 sequence reads: CASSSPAEMGANYGYTF. DNA for the CDR3: TGTGCCAGCAGTTCTCCCGCAGAGATGGGTGCGAACTATGGCTACACCTTC. V is TRBV6-5 and J is TRBJ1-2, with D unclear. Trimming pared 4 bases from V and 2 bases from J, leaving 20 bases between. The V gene's germline CDR1 is MNHEY and CDR2 SVGAGI. CDR3 size: 17 residues.

As for this clonotype: Being one base from a much bigger clone, this may be a read error. This chain uses TRBV7-3 with TRBJ2-7, with 8 bases that match TRBD2. Germline CDR1 is SGHTA and CDR2 is FQGTGA. J lost 2 bases, V lost 5 bases, and 8 bases had no gene match. This CDR3 region has 15 residues. CDR3 sequence reads: CASSHGGGNTYEQYF. For the CDR3, the DNA is TGTGCCAGCAGCCACGGGGGGGGGAATACCTACGAGCAGTACTTC.

Note on this clonotype: The DNA is omitted, as the CDR3 cannot be located on it reliably, and the CDR3 follows TCRdb's listing. The CDR3 loop is CASSFYICSATHPRDSQETQYF. The rearrangement links TRBV11-2 to TRBJ2-5; the DNA was not used to check the table's D call, TRBD1. The germline CDR1 and CDR2 sequences are SGHAT and FQNNGV. Inclusive of both ends, the CDR3 amounts to 22 amino acids.

This clonotype has ten or more counts. The chain couples TRBV2 to TRBJ2-3, with 7 nucleotides matching TRBD2. The germline V gene encodes CDR1 SNHLY and CDR2 FYNNEI. Trimming removed 6 bases from V and 0 bases from J; junction bases left unmatched: 6. This CDR3 has 15 amino acids. The CDR3, as DNA: TGTGCCAGCAGCCCGGGACTAAGGAGCACAGATACGCAGTATTTT. It encodes CASSPGLRSTDTQYF.

This clonotype showed up many times. The chain employs TRBV7-2 and TRBJ1-1; D gene uncertain. Between the trimmed V and J ends, which lost 5 bases and 1 base, there was a span of 14 bases. Germline V gene lookup returns CDR1 SGHTA and CDR2 FQGNSA. The CDR3 loop spans 15 amino acids. The CDR3: CASSPHVQANTEAFF. The CDR3 bases are TGTGCCAGCAGCCCACACGTCCAGGCGAACACTGAAGCTTTCTTT.

The rearrangement joins TRBV10-1 to TRBJ1-1; a weak D match, TRBD1 (6 bases). V shed 2 bases and J shed 8 bases, with 15 bases lying between them. In germline, CDR1 is WNHNN, CDR2 SYGVQD (reference sequence). The CDR3 extends over 14 amino acids. The CDR3 loop reads CASSEEERGGEAFF. CDR3 sequence (DNA): TGCGCCAGCAGTGAGGAAGAGAGAGGGGGAGAAGCTTTCTTT.

The V and J genes are TRBV7-9 and TRBJ1-1; D not resolved. Trimming took 5 bases from V and 3 from J, leaving 16 bases between them. The CDR3 covers 15 residues. Germline assignment: CDR1 SEHNR and CDR2 FQNEAQ (reference sequence). The DNA of the CDR3 is TGTGCCAGCAGCCTAAACCCGGGTACGGACACTGAAGCTTTCTTT. It translates to CASSLNPGTDTEAFF.

The genes are TRBV20-1 and TRBJ2-5, with D perhaps TRBD2 (5 bases). In germline, CDR1 is DFQATT, CDR2 SNEGSKA (reference sequence). Trimming took off 6 bases at V and 5 bases at J, with 16 bases between the two ends. This CDR3 has 13 amino acids. In DNA, the CDR3 is TGCAGTGCGGGAGACTCGGGTGGGGAGACCCAGTACTTC. It is translated as CSAGDSGGETQYF.

The DNA of the CDR3 is TGTGCCAGTAGTAAGACAGGGGTCCCGCCGGAAGCTTTCTTT. Translation: CASSKTGVPPEAFF. The J gene is TRBJ1-1, the V gene TRBV19; 8 nucleotides match TRBD1. Trimming removed 4 bases from V and 8 bases from J; junction bases left unmatched: 9. CDR1 and CDR2 (germline): LNHDA, SQIVND (reference sequence). The CDR3 has 14 residues.

The rearrangement links TRBV24-1 to TRBJ2-3; 7 nucleotides line up with TRBD1. V lost 4 bases, J lost 0 bases, and 3 bases stayed unmatched. CDR3 size: 15 residues. Germline loops: CDR1 KGHDR, CDR2 SFDVKD. The CDR3 bases are TGTGCCACCAGTGAGCAGGGGGATAGCACAGATACGCAGTATTTT. Translating it yields CATSEQGDSTDTQYF.

This clonotype was picked up a small number of times. The chain combines TRBV20-1 with TRBJ1-2; maybe TRBD1 (6 bases). Germline values: CDR1 DFQATT, CDR2 SNEGSKA (reference sequence). CDR3 length: 14 residues. Trimming took off 4 bases at V and 2 bases at J, with 14 bases between the two ends. The CDR3 sequence is CSATPRQGNYGYTF. The CDR3, as DNA: TGCAGTGCTACCCCGAGGCAGGGGAACTATGGCTACACCTTC.

This clonotype was picked up many times. This rearrangement joins TRBV11-2 to TRBJ1-2; 8 bases are shared with TRBD1. V lost 0 bases and J lost 2; bases outside the gene matches: 8. Germline V gene sequence: CDR1 SGHAT, CDR2 FQNNGV. The CDR3 sequence is 17 residues long. The CDR3 protein is CASSLDPGGIVNYGYTF. CDR3 sequence (DNA): TGTGCCAGCAGCTTAGATCCAGGGGGCATAGTAAACTATGGCTACACCTTC. Using reference TRBV11-2 and TRBJ1-2 for the parts outside the CDR3, the full variable domain is EAGVAQSPRYKIIEKRQSVAFWCNPISGHATLYWYQQILGQGPKLLIQFQNNGVVDDSQLPKDRFSAERLKGVDSTLKIQPAKLEDSAVYLCASSLDPGGIVNYGYTFGSGTRLTVV.

This clonotype was seen ten or more times. This rearrangement joins TRBV13 to TRBJ2-3; 7 bases agree with TRBD2. CDR3 length equals 15 residues. Germline values: CDR1 PRHDT, CDR2 FYEKMQ (reference sequence). With V trimmed by 5 bases and J by 9 bases, 14 bases remained unmatched. This chain's CDR3 is CASSLTGTKIQTQYF. The CDR3, as DNA: TGTGCCAGCAGCCTGACCGGGACTAAAATCCAGACGCAGTATTTT.

This clonotype was detected only a few times. The CDR3 region is CSAMTSQYSNQPQHF. The CDR3 bases are TGCAGTGCTATGACCTCCCAGTATAGCAATCAGCCCCAGCATTTT. V gene TRBV20-1 combines with J gene TRBJ1-5; D call uncertain. Germline V gives CDR1 DFQATT, CDR2 SNEGSKA (reference sequence). V lost 4 bases and J 0 bases, leaving 13 bases between the germline ends. The CDR3 extends over 15 amino acids.

The table lists this clonotype with a few counts. The chain uses TRBV10-3 and TRBJ2-5, with D perhaps being TRBD1 or TRBD2 (5 bases each). There are 14 residues in the CDR3. Germline V gene data show CDR1 as ENHRY and CDR2 as SYGVKD. The V end lost 6 bases, the J end lost 5 bases, and 16 bases lay between the germline ends. CDR3 in amino acids: CAIRGDYGPETQYF. As DNA, the CDR3 is TGTGCCATCAGGGGGGATTACGGCCCGGAGACCCAGTACTTC.

This clonotype was observed a few times. The chain has TRBV20-1 and TRBJ2-7, with D possibly TRBD1 on 6 matching bases. The V and J ends lost 4 bases and 5 bases respectively, with 12 bases between them. The CDR3 totals 12 residues. CDR1 and CDR2 (germline): DFQATT, SNEGSKA (reference sequence). CDR3 in DNA: TGCAGTGCTATACAGGGCGTCGACGAGCAGTACTTC. Translating it yields CSAIQGVDEQYF.

This clonotype has just one count. This sequence may be a read error, since a much larger clone differs from it by one base. The CDR3 loop reads CASSATSGGTYEQYF. The DNA of the CDR3 is TGTGCCAGCAGTGCGACTAGCGGGGGAACCTACGAGCAGTACTTC. This rearrangement joins TRBV6-1 to TRBJ2-7; TRBD2 agrees at 12 bases. This CDR3 is 15 amino acids long. The ends lost 4 bases at V and 2 bases at J; junction bases unmatched: 3. Germline CDR1 MNHNS, CDR2 SASEGT.

This clonotype was detected only a few times. The chain joins TRBV14 to TRBJ1-2, with D hard to call. The CDR3 is 15 amino acids. The V and J ends lost 0 bases and 4 bases respectively, with 12 bases between them. The V gene's germline CDR1 is SGHDN and CDR2 FVKESK. Written as DNA, the CDR3 is TGTGCCAGCAGCCAAGATCGACGATCGGTCTATGGCTACACCTTC. Protein sequence: CASSQDRRSVYGYTF.

The J gene is TRBJ2-1, the V gene TRBV27, with TRBD2 identical over 7 bases. Germline loops: CDR1 MNHEY, CDR2 SMNVEV (reference sequence). J was trimmed by 9 bases and V by 3 bases; bases with no gene match: 5. CDR3 length: 13 residues. The CDR3 loop reads CASSFRGDGEQFF. In DNA form, the CDR3 reads TGTGCCAGCAGTTTTCGGGGGGACGGTGAGCAGTTCTTC.

This clonotype has ten or more counts. The J gene is TRBJ2-3, the V gene TRBV7-3; 10 nucleotides align to TRBD2. The J segment lost 2 bases and the V segment lost 0 bases, leaving 5 bases of the junction unmatched. This CDR3 is built from 17 residues. Germline CDR1 and CDR2: SGHTA and FQGTGA. This CDR3 is CASSLTKLAGVTDTQYF. Written as DNA, the CDR3 is TGTGCCAGCAGCTTAACGAAGCTAGCGGGGGTCACAGATACGCAGTATTTT.

This clonotype has only a few counts. V usage is TRBV5-8 and J usage is TRBJ1-4, with 7 bases matching TRBD1. The CDR3 extends over 16 amino acids. The J segment lost 6 bases and the V segment lost 4 bases, leaving 12 bases of the junction unmatched. From germline, CDR1 is SGHTS and CDR2 YDEGEE. The CDR3 DNA follows: TGTGCCAGCAGCCTGACAGAGGGGGCTCGATATGAAAAACTGTTTTTT. Amino acids: CASSLTEGARYEKLFF.

The table lists this clonotype with many counts. The chain recombines TRBV12-3 or TRBV12-4 with TRBJ2-4; a possible D gene is TRBD2 (7 bases). V lost 5 bases, J lost 6 bases, and 11 bases lay in between. The CDR3 length is 13 residues. The CDR3 is CASSHREGNIQYF. The DNA of the CDR3 is TGTGCCAGCAGTCACAGGGAGGGAAACATTCAGTACTTC.

This chain connects TRBV7-6 to TRBJ2-2; D is unresolved. CDR3 length equals 18 residues. V was clipped by 3 bases and J by 1 base, with 18 bases between them. CDR1 and CDR2 (germline): SGHVS, FNYEAQ. The CDR3 coding sequence is TGTGCCAGCAGCTTCTTTAGTGCCGGAACGGAGAACACCGGGGAGCTGTTTTTT. This encodes CASSFFSAGTENTGELFF.

This clonotype was recorded at least ten times. The J gene is TRBJ2-2, the V gene TRBV5-1, with D possibly being TRBD1 (6 bases). Germline loops: CDR1 SGHRS, CDR2 YFSETQ. The ends were cut back, 0 bases at V and 6 bases at J, with 18 bases in the middle. CDR3 size: 17 residues. The CDR3 loop reads CASSLDSSQGWAGELFF. The CDR3 coding sequence is TGCGCCAGCAGCTTGGACAGTTCACAGGGTTGGGCCGGGGAGCTGTTTTTT.

This clonotype was found many times. The rearrangement uses TRBV2 and TRBJ1-1; D is unclear. The length of the CDR3 is 14 residues. Trimming removed 5 bases from V and 0 bases from J, with 10 bases in between. Germline values: CDR1 SNHLY, CDR2 FYNNEI. The DNA for the CDR3 is TGTGCCAGCAGTCACAGTTTAATGAACACTGAAGCTTTCTTT. Translating it yields CASSHSLMNTEAFF.

Ten or more counts support this clonotype. The chain carries TRBV12-3 or TRBV12-4 and TRBJ2-1; 9 bases align to TRBD2. This CDR3 is built from 15 residues. Losses at the gene ends were 2 bases for V and 8 bases for J; bases not matched to a gene: 7. The CDR3 sequence is CASSLLAGGRDEQFF. The CDR3 coding sequence is TGTGCCAGCAGTTTATTGGCGGGGGGGCGGGATGAGCAGTTCTTC.

The table lists this clonotype with many counts. This chain uses TRBV24-1 with TRBJ1-1, with unresolved D. Germline V gene lookup returns CDR1 KGHDR and CDR2 SFDVKD. The CDR3 loop spans 13 amino acids. The V and J ends lost 6 bases and 8 bases respectively, with 15 bases between them. CDR3 nucleotide sequence: TGTGCCACCAGTTCCTCGGTCACGGGCGAAGCTTTCTTT. This gives the protein CATSSSVTGEAFF.

This chain links TRBV19 with TRBJ1-2; D is undetermined. Looked up from germline, CDR1 is LNHDA and CDR2 is SQIVND (reference sequence). Between the trimmed V and J ends, which lost 6 bases and 3 bases, there was a span of 14 bases. This CDR3 spans 14 amino acids. The CDR3 spells CASRVTSRDYGYTF. In DNA, the CDR3 is TGTGCCAGTAGAGTGACATCTCGCGACTATGGCTACACCTTC.

This rearrangement joins TRBV9 to TRBJ2-7; TRBD2 matches at 11 bases. Looked up from germline, CDR1 is SGDLS and CDR2 is YYNGEE. The CDR3 loop spans 16 amino acids. J lost 2 bases, V lost 3 bases, and 7 bases had no gene match. The CDR3 DNA is TGTGCCAGCAGCGGGTTGGGGACTAGCGGACCCTACGAGCAGTACTTC. This codes for CASSGLGTSGPYEQYF.

The sample holds many counts of this clonotype. This chain joins TRBV30 and TRBJ2-7; the D gene could be TRBD1 or TRBD2 (5 bases each). This CDR3 has 12 residues. Germline CDR1 reads GTSNPN; CDR2 reads SVGIG (reference sequence). Trimming cost V 1 base and J 3 bases, with 7 bases left between them. The CDR3 sequence: CAWSAGGYEQYF. CDR3 sequence (DNA): TGTGCCTGGAGTGCTGGGGGCTACGAGCAGTACTTC.